Below, one T cell receptor (beta chain) is given with its context. These data come from a study of shared clonotypes between healthy human individuals. Study information: Researchers drew samples from two women and three men aged 18 to 49.

Under the authors' procedure: Junction-only sequences produced by ImmunoSEQ had no quality scores, so filtering differed. Some clones are missing from TCRdb's copy, which holds only in-frame ones; the method was immunoSEQ multiplex PCR. V and J calls and clone size are those listed in that table; D and trimming were worked out from the DNA. The table shows about 2.4 million clones, with under 95% occurring only once. The CDR3 runs to 13 residues. The ends were cut back, 6 bases at V and 5 bases at J, with 12 bases in the middle. Germline values: CDR1 MNHNS, CDR2 SASEGT. This TCR was sampled from a man aged 18 to 35 in good health. Some clones in this sample may be carry-over from other donors' samples. Sequenced material: naive CD4+ T cells from PBMCs. The subset is: CD45RA+ positively selected. The rearrangement links TRBV6-1 to TRBJ2-3; D might be TRBD2 (5 bases). The CDR3 loop is CASSGRDGDTQYF. In nucleotides, the CDR3 is TGTGCCAGCAGCGGACGGGATGGAGATACGCAGTATTTT.